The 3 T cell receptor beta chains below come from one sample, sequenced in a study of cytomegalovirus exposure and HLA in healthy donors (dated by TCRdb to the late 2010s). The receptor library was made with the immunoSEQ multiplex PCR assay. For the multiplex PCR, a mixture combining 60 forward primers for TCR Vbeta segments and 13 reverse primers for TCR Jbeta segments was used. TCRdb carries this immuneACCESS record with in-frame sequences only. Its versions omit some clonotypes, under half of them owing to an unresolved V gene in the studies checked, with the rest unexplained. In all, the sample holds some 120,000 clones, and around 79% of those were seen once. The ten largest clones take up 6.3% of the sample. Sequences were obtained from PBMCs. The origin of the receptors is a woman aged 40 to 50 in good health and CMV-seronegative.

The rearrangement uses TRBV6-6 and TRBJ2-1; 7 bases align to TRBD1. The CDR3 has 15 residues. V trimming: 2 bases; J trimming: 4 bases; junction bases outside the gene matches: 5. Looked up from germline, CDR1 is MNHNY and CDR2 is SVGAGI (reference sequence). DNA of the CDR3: TGTGCCAGCAGTTACCAGGGCAGGGGGTACAATGAGCAGTTCTTC. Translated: CASSYQGRGYNEQFF.

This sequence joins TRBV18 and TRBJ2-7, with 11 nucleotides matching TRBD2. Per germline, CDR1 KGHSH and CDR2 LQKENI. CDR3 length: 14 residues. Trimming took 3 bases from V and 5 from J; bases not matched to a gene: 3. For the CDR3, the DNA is TGTGCCAGCTCACCGTCTAGCGGGAGGAACGAGCAGTACTTC. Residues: CASSPSSGRNEQYF.

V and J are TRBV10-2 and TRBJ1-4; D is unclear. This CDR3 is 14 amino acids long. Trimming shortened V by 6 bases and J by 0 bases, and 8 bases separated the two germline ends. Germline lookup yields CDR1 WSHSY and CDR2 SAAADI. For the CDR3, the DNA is TGCGCCAGCAGACCAGGCGCAACTAATGAAAAACTGTTTTTT. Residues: CASRPGATNEKLFF.